This T cell receptor (beta chain) was recorded in a study of T cell changes during pregnancy in multiple sclerosis. V gave up 8 bases and J gave up 6 bases; unmatched junction bases: 11. This CDR3 region has 14 residues. Looked up from germline, CDR1 is GTSNPN and CDR2 is SVGIG (reference sequence). Sequencing was performed with immunoSEQ multiplex PCR; in TCRdb, only in-frame clones are kept and a portion is missing. The sample consists of 25,000 to 35,000 clones, nearly 90% of them appearing once. The material was CD4+ T cells from peripheral blood mononuclear cells, obtained in the second trimester of pregnancy. This receptor was taken from a female donor with multiple sclerosis, enrolled in a pregnancy study. The rearrangement links TRBV30 to TRBJ2-7, with TRBD1 matching 12 bases. CDR3 amino acids: CATRSGTGGLEQYF. The CDR3 DNA is TGTGCCACGCGTTCCGGGACAGGGGGCCTCGAGCAGTACTTC.